The 15 T cell receptor beta chains presented below share a single source sample, sequenced in a study of beta chain features in type 1 diabetes. Expressed TCRB transcripts were sequenced, since all the RNA that had been isolated was reverse transcribed. Only in-frame clones appear in the TCRdb table, and some are missing; sequencing was by immunoSEQ multiplex PCR. The sample gives roughly 380,000 clones, about 18% of which show up once; roughly 0.045% is in the top ten. What was sequenced was naive CD4+ T cells from blood. These receptors came from a woman younger than 30 in good health.

V gene TRBV7-2 combines with J gene TRBJ1-1; TRBD1 matches at 7 bases. Germline V gene data show CDR1 as SGHTA and CDR2 as FQGNSA. The CDR3 extends over 15 amino acids. Trimming removed 0 bases from V and 4 bases from J; junction bases left unmatched: 5. The CDR3 reads CASSLATGLGTEAFF. The CDR3 DNA is TGTGCCAGCAGCTTAGCGACAGGGCTGGGCACTGAAGCTTTCTTT.

This chain links TRBV29-1 with TRBJ2-7; D is perhaps TRBD2 (7 bases). The V end was cut by 0 bases, the J end by 0 bases, with 15 bases between. The CDR3 has 16 residues. Germline values: CDR1 SQVTM, CDR2 ANQGSEA. CDR3 protein: CSVEDRGARSSYEQYF. DNA for the CDR3: TGCAGCGTTGAAGATCGGGGGGCGAGGAGCTCCTACGAGCAGTACTTC.

Here the CDR3 reads CASSIMTGDGYTF. In DNA, the CDR3 is TGCGCCAGCAGCATAATGACGGGAGATGGCTACACCTTC. The chain joins TRBV5-1 to TRBJ1-2; D is ambiguous. Germline V gene sequence: CDR1 SGHRS, CDR2 YFSETQ. CDR3 size: 13 residues. V lost 4 bases and J 6 bases, leaving 13 bases between the germline ends.

This clone came up a few times. The chain joins TRBV30 to TRBJ2-2, with 9 positions matching TRBD2. V dropped 3 bases and J dropped 5; count of bases not matched to a gene: 13. The germline V gene encodes CDR1 GTSNPN and CDR2 SVGIG (reference sequence). This CDR3 has 17 amino acids. CDR3 DNA: TGTGCCTGGAGCCGGGGTAGCGGGAGAACGAGAACCGGGGAGCTGTTTTTT. Translating gives CAWSRGSGRTRTGELFF. The full variable domain, completed using reference TRBV30 and TRBJ2-2, is SQTIHQWPATLVQPVGSPLSLECTVEGTSNPNLYWYRQAAGRGLQLLFYSVGIGQISSEVPQNLSASRPQDRQFILSSKKLLLSDSGFYLCAWSRGSGRTRTGELFFGEGSRLTVL.

The V gene is TRBV4-1, the J gene TRBJ2-3; 7 nucleotides align to TRBD1. Germline V gene lookup returns CDR1 MGHRA and CDR2 YSYEKL. The CDR3 covers 16 residues. The J segment lost 6 bases and the V segment lost 3 bases, leaving 12 bases of the junction unmatched. The DNA for the CDR3 is TGCGCCAGCAGCCAGCCCGCGAGGGGGCGCGCGGATACGCAGTATTTT. Its protein is CASSQPARGRADTQYF.

There are a few counts of this clone. This chain uses TRBV9 with TRBJ1-3, with TRBD1 as a possible D gene (5 bases). Germline V gene data show CDR1 as SGDLS and CDR2 as YYNGEE. The CDR3 is 16 amino acids. Trimming took off 3 bases at V and 0 bases at J, with 13 bases between the two ends. In DNA form, the CDR3 reads TGTGCCAGCAGCGCCTTAGACAGTTCCTCTGGAAACACCATATATTTT. It translates to CASSALDSSSGNTIYF.

This clone was counted a few times. The V gene is TRBV28, the J gene TRBJ1-5; 7 nucleotides line up with TRBD1. The CDR3 contains 14 residues. After removal of 2 bases from V and 5 bases from J, the junction contained 3 bases not matched to a gene. Germline V gene sequence: CDR1 MDHEN, CDR2 SYDVKM. The DNA for the CDR3 is TGTGCCAGCAGTTTACTACAGGGGTATCAGCCCCAGCATTTT. Amino acids: CASSLLQGYQPQHF.

This clone has only a few counts. The CDR3 coding sequence is TGTGCCAGCAGCCCTACAGGGGACACCGGGGAGCTGTTTTTT. Its protein is CASSPTGDTGELFF. The chain is built from TRBV7-9 and TRBJ2-2; 7 nucleotides line up with TRBD1. The CDR3 extends over 14 amino acids. Germline assignment: CDR1 SEHNR and CDR2 FQNEAQ (reference sequence). Unmatched junction bases numbered 3, after V lost 5 bases and J lost 3 bases.

This clone was counted once. The V gene is TRBV30, the J gene TRBJ1-6; D gene unclear. This CDR3 region has 13 residues. Germline CDR1 is GTSNPN and CDR2 is SVGIG (reference sequence). The ends were cut back, 2 bases at V and 7 bases at J, with 9 bases in the middle. This CDR3 is CAWSFQTNSPLHF. CDR3 DNA: TGTGCCTGGAGTTTTCAGACAAATTCACCCCTCCACTTT.

The chain combines TRBV19 with TRBJ2-2; 9 bases fit TRBD1. There are 14 residues in the CDR3. The germline gives CDR1 LNHDA, CDR2 SQIVND (reference sequence). V lost 7 bases, J lost 7 bases, and 7 bases stayed unmatched. In nucleotides, the CDR3 is TGTGCCAGTACCCCGGGACAGGGAGGCGGGGAGCTGTTTTTT. It translates to CASTPGQGGGELFF. Filled out from reference TRBV19 and TRBJ2-2, the complete variable domain reads DGGITQSPKYLFRKEGQNVTLSCEQNLNHDAMYWYRQDPGQGLRLIYYSQIVNDFQKGDIAEGYSVSREKKESFPLTVTSAQKNPTAFYLCASTPGQGGGELFFGEGSRLTVL.

A remark on this clone: A read error may account for a junction end that differs from germline. This sample also contains other DNA sequences that code for the same CDR3. This chain links TRBV9 with TRBJ1-1; D not certain. Germline CDR1 reads SGDLS; CDR2 reads YYNGEE. The CDR3 extends over 13 amino acids. This chain's CDR3 is CASSAYTNTEAFF. The CDR3 DNA is TGTGCGAGCAGCGCTTACACGAATACTGAAGCTTTCTTT. Drawing the rest from reference TRBV9 and TRBJ1-1, the complete variable domain is DSGVTQTPKHLITATGQRVTLRCSPRSGDLSVYWYQQSLDQGLQFLIQYYNGEERAKGNILERFSAQQFPDLHSELNLSSLELGDSALYFCASSAYTNTEAFFGQGTRLTVV.

V gene TRBV9 combines with J gene TRBJ2-1; TRBD2 aligns across 11 bases. V lost 0 bases to trimming and J lost 6 bases; unmatched junction nucleotides: 5. Germline lookup yields CDR1 SGDLS and CDR2 YYNGEE. The CDR3 is 16 residues long. The CDR3 region is CASSVEGTSGFNEQFF. The CDR3 coding sequence is TGTGCCAGCAGCGTAGAGGGGACTAGCGGTTTCAATGAGCAGTTCTTC.

The chain is built from TRBV18 and TRBJ2-7; 9 bases align to TRBD1. The V and J ends lost 4 bases and 5 bases, in that order; junction bases with no gene match: 6. The CDR3 runs 14 residues. Germline CDR1 is KGHSH and CDR2 is LQKENI. The CDR3 bases are TGTGCCAGCTCACGGGACAGGGTGAGTGACGAGCAGTACTTC. It codes for CASSRDRVSDEQYF.

This clone showed up just a few times. The chain employs TRBV9 and TRBJ1-1; 11 bases are a match to TRBD1. CDR1 SGDLS and CDR2 YYNGEE come from the germline V gene. The V and J ends lost 3 bases and 3 bases, in that order; junction bases with no gene match: 1. This CDR3 is built from 14 residues. CDR3 in DNA: TGTGCCAGCAGCGGGGGACAGGGGGACACTGAAGCTTTCTTT. As protein: CASSGGQGDTEAFF.

This clone was picked up a small number of times. The V gene is TRBV18, the J gene TRBJ1-2; 7 nucleotides line up with TRBD1. The germline gives CDR1 KGHSH, CDR2 LQKENI. The junction had 4 bases not matched to a gene; V was cut back by 2 bases and J by 4 bases. The CDR3 spans 14 residues. CDR3 amino acids: CASSPGTAPYGYTF. CDR3 nucleotide sequence: TGTGCCAGCTCACCAGGGACAGCTCCCTATGGCTACACCTTC. The full variable domain, with the rest looked up from reference TRBV18 and TRBJ1-2, is NAGVMQNPRHLVRRRGQEARLRCSPMKGHSHVYWYRQLPEEGLKFMVYLQKENIIDESGMPKERFSAEFPKEGPSILRIQQVVRGDSAAYFCASSPGTAPYGYTFGSGTRLTVV.